This T cell receptor (beta chain) was sequenced during a study of T cells after yellow fever vaccination. TCRdb reanalysed the 5' RACE reads using MiXCR and keeps one entry per CDR3 protein. The table records 150,000 or so distinct CDR3 sequences, around 9.3% of them present only once. Study findings and constraints: One caveat is that FACS-sorted repertoires could contain abundant clonotypes contaminating from the bulk population.

This clonotype was recorded many times. Its antigen is still unknown. In germline, CDR1 is SGHVS, CDR2 FQNEAQ. Trimming removed 8 bases from V and 4 bases from J, with 9 bases in between. This CDR3 has 12 residues. V is TRBV7-8 and J is TRBJ2-1; D is undetermined. This receptor was taken from a man between 18 and 35 years old who received the YFV17D yellow fever vaccine. The material was CD8+ T cells sorted from PBMCs, obtained 45 days after the yellow fever booster vaccination. This CDR3 is CASAARYNEQFF. The CDR3 region has the DNA TGTGCCAGCGCTGCCCGGTACAATGAGCAGTTCTTC.